A single sample is the source of the 14 T cell receptor beta chains below, sequenced in a study of shared clonotypes between healthy human individuals. Produced via immunoSEQ multiplex PCR; TCRdb's table is partial and in-frame only. The table lists over a million clones, approximately 78% of them singletons. Sequences were obtained from memory CD4+ T cells from PBMCs. The subset is: CD45RA-negative fraction. The receptor source for this set is a young man in good health. Some clones in this sample may be carry-over from other donors' samples.

The chain couples TRBV5-1 to TRBJ2-3; D tentatively reads TRBD1 or TRBD2 (6 bases each). The ends were cut back, 3 bases at V and 6 bases at J, with 17 bases in the middle. This CDR3 contains 15 residues. The V gene's germline CDR1 is SGHRS and CDR2 YFSETQ. CDR3 region: CASSSQGGSIDTQYF. The CDR3 DNA reads as TGCGCCAGCAGCTCACAAGGGGGGTCCATTGATACGCAGTATTTT.

Only one count was recorded for this clone. An end of the junction differs from the germline gene, which may be a read error. The V and J genes are TRBV29-1 and TRBJ2-7, with no clear D. The germline V gene encodes CDR1 SQVTM and CDR2 ANQGSEA. The CDR3 runs 8 residues. The CDR3 sequence: CSNTPTDF. The DNA of the CDR3 is TGCAGCAATACACCCACGGACTTC.

This sequence joins TRBV2 and TRBJ1-1; maybe TRBD1 (6 bases). This CDR3 spans 14 amino acids. Germline CDR1 and CDR2: SNHLY and FYNNEI. The germline V and J ends were trimmed by 1 base and 1 base, with 7 bases remaining between them. CDR3 DNA: TGTGCCAGCAGTGAAGGCAGGGGGAACACTGAAGCTTTCTTT. Its translation: CASSEGRGNTEAFF. The variable domain in full, completed from reference TRBV2 and TRBJ1-1, reads EPEVTQTPSHQVTQMGQEVILRCVPISNHLYFYWYRQILGQKVEFLVSFYNNEISEKSEIFDDQFSVERPDGSNFTLKIRSTKLEDSAMYFCASSEGRGNTEAFFGQGTRLTVV.

Details on this clone: Other DNA sequences in this sample translate to the same CDR3. This rearrangement joins TRBV5-1 to TRBJ1-3; D ambiguous. Trimming left V 0 bases short and J 0 bases short, with 7 bases between. CDR3 length equals 15 residues. CDR1 and CDR2 from the germline V gene are SGHRS and YFSETQ. In DNA, the CDR3 is TGCGCCAGCAGCTTGGCCGGCAACTCTGGAAACACCATATATTTT. It codes for CASSLAGNSGNTIYF.

This chain connects TRBV5-4 to TRBJ1-4, with D possibly TRBD1 on 6 matching bases. V dropped 3 bases and J dropped 10 bases, with 22 bases sitting between them. The CDR3 covers 16 residues. CDR1 is SGHNT, CDR2 YYREEE, per germline (reference sequence). This CDR3 reads CASSSGWGPGDGKLFF. CDR3 DNA: TGTGCCAGCAGCTCAGGTTGGGGGCCCGGGGACGGAAAACTGTTTTTT.

The chain couples TRBV29-1 to TRBJ2-2, with 8 bases fitting TRBD2. Germline-derived CDR1 and CDR2 are SQVTM and ANQGSEA. This CDR3 has 14 amino acids. CDR3 sequence reads: CRPSAGGNTGELFF. As DNA, the CDR3 is TGCAGGCCCTCGGCGGGAGGAAACACCGGGGAGCTGTTTTTT.

The J gene is TRBJ2-3, the V gene TRBV11-2; D possibly uses TRBD1 or TRBD2 (6 bases each). Germline values: CDR1 SGHAT, CDR2 FQNNGV. V lost 5 bases and J lost 7, with 22 bases in between. This CDR3 is built from 16 residues. CDR3 region: CASSPRSRGRGNTQYF. The CDR3 DNA reads as TGTGCCAGCAGCCCTAGGAGCCGGGGGCGCGGGAATACGCAGTATTTT.

The chain joins TRBV5-1 to TRBJ1-2; D is unresolved. Germline CDR1 SGHRS, CDR2 YFSETQ. V was trimmed by 0 bases and J by 7 bases, leaving 19 bases between them. The CDR3 consists of 16 residues. DNA for the CDR3: TGCGCCAGCAGCTTGGGGCAGATCCTTTTACAAGGTGGCTACACCTTC. Protein sequence: CASSLGQILLQGGYTF.

J is TRBJ2-7 and V is TRBV6-6; maybe TRBD1 (5 bases). The germline V and J ends were trimmed by 7 bases and 3 bases, with 16 bases remaining between them. CDR3 length: 14 residues. Germline V gives CDR1 MNHNY, CDR2 SVGAGI (reference sequence). The CDR3 is CASKSQGQVYEQYF. CDR3 in DNA: TGTGCCAGCAAATCGCAGGGCCAGGTCTACGAGCAGTACTTC.

This sequence joins TRBV18 and TRBJ2-3; D tentatively reads TRBD1 or TRBD2 (5 bases each). Trimming cost V 3 bases and J 0 bases, with 13 bases left between them. Per the germline V gene, CDR1 is KGHSH and CDR2 is LQKENI. This CDR3 is 16 amino acids long. As DNA, the CDR3 is TGTGCCAGCTCACCGGGACGGGCAACTAGCACAGATACGCAGTATTTT. Translating it yields CASSPGRATSTDTQYF.

The V and J genes are TRBV7-2 and TRBJ2-1; TRBD2 matches at 13 bases. V was clipped by 5 bases and J by 7 bases; unmatched bases: 5. In germline, CDR1 is SGHTA, CDR2 FQGNSA. There are 15 residues in the CDR3. The CDR3 DNA follows: TGTGCCAGCAGCCGGACTAGCGGGAGTCTTAATGAGCAGTTCTTC. It is translated as CASSRTSGSLNEQFF.

The chain joins TRBV7-8 to TRBJ1-5; no clear D gene. Germline CDR1 reads SGHVS; CDR2 reads FQNEAQ. The V and J ends lost 1 base and 9 bases respectively, with 10 bases between them. CDR3 length: 13 residues. CDR3 protein: CASSLGQSAPQHF. CDR3 nucleotide sequence: TGTGCCAGCAGCTTAGGGCAGTCAGCGCCCCAGCATTTT.

The chain employs TRBV10-3 and TRBJ2-7, with D possibly being TRBD1 or TRBD2 (6 bases each). V dropped 3 bases and J dropped 3 bases, with 12 bases sitting between them. The CDR3 runs to 14 residues. Looked up from germline, CDR1 is ENHRY and CDR2 is SYGVKD. The CDR3 sequence is CAISDGGRNYEQYF. The DNA of the CDR3 is TGTGCCATCAGTGACGGGGGCAGAAACTACGAGCAGTACTTC.

The rearrangement links TRBV6-1 to TRBJ1-1, with D tentatively TRBD1 (5 bases). CDR3 length equals 14 residues. CDR1 and CDR2 (germline): MNHNS, SASEGT. V lost 1 base and J 4 bases, leaving 10 bases between the germline ends. This CDR3 reads CASSEGGHPTEAFF. CDR3 bases: TGTGCCAGCAGTGAAGGGGGCCATCCCACTGAAGCTTTCTTT.